These 32 T cell receptor beta chains came from one sample sequenced in a study of cytomegalovirus exposure and HLA in healthy donors. PCR primers comprised 60 Vbeta and 13 Jbeta primers. TCRdb keeps only in-frame clones here, not all; method: immunoSEQ multiplex PCR. The sample spans 130,000 or so clones; the ten largest clones claim about 1.6%. Sequenced: PBMCs. These receptors were obtained from a middle-aged woman in good health and CMV-seronegative.

This chain joins TRBV2 and TRBJ2-7; 7 bases align to TRBD1. The CDR3 spans 13 residues. The V segment lost 7 bases and the J segment 1 base; nucleotides outside the gene matches: 4. Germline-derived CDR1 and CDR2 are SNHLY and FYNNEI. The DNA of the CDR3 is TGTGCCAGCACCGGGACAGCTTCCTACGAGCAGTACTTC. Amino acids: CASTGTASYEQYF. The full variable domain, completed using reference TRBV2 and TRBJ2-7, is EPEVTQTPSHQVTQMGQEVILRCVPISNHLYFYWYRQILGQKVEFLVSFYNNEISEKSEIFDDQFSVERPDGSNFTLKIRSTKLEDSAMYFCASTGTASYEQYFGPGTRLTVT.

This chain uses TRBV6-6 with TRBJ2-2; TRBD1 matches at 8 bases. J lost 5 bases, V lost 5 bases, and 10 bases had no gene match. This CDR3 is 16 amino acids long. Germline CDR1 and CDR2: MNHNY and SVGAGI (reference sequence). The CDR3 spells CASSQTGDPRTGELFF. The CDR3, as DNA: TGTGCCAGCAGTCAGACAGGGGACCCGCGGACCGGGGAGCTGTTTTTT.

The rearrangement joins TRBV9 to TRBJ2-3; 8 positions match TRBD1. With 4 bases clipped from V and 6 bases from J, the junction kept 10 bases outside the gene matches. Germline CDR1 reads SGDLS; CDR2 reads YYNGEE. This CDR3 contains 15 residues. The CDR3 region has the DNA TGTGCCAGCAGCCAAGGACAGGGTGGTGGGGATACGCAGTATTTT. Its translation is CASSQGQGGGDTQYF.

V and J are TRBV7-2 and TRBJ2-1; 8 nucleotides agree with TRBD2. Trimming at V came to 0 bases and at J to 6 bases, leaving 4 bases not matched to a gene. Germline CDR1 reads SGHTA; CDR2 reads FQGNSA. The CDR3 contains 15 residues. CDR3 amino acids: CASSLAPGGINEQFF. The CDR3 bases are TGTGCCAGCAGCTTAGCACCGGGGGGGATCAATGAGCAGTTCTTC.

The chain employs TRBV6-6 and TRBJ1-5; D is unresolved. Germline V gene sequence: CDR1 MNHNY, CDR2 SVGAGI (reference sequence). This CDR3 spans 16 amino acids. V was clipped by 0 bases and J by 4 bases, with 13 bases between them. For the CDR3, the DNA is TGTGCCAGCAGTTACTCGGCTCAGGCGCTAAATCAGCCCCAGCATTTT. Its protein product is CASSYSAQALNQPQHF.

The V call is TRBV18, the J call TRBJ2-3; 10 nucleotides line up with TRBD2. Germline-derived CDR1 and CDR2 are KGHSH and LQKENI. This CDR3 has 15 residues. Trimming cost V 3 bases and J 10 bases; bases outside gene matches: 10. The CDR3 nucleotides are TGTGCCAGCTCACCCAGCCTAGCGGGGGCTGAGTCGCAGTATTTT. Protein: CASSPSLAGAESQYF.

The J gene is TRBJ1-5, the V gene TRBV7-8, with D tentatively TRBD1 (6 bases). Trimming removed 0 bases at V and 2 bases at J, with 11 bases between. Germline CDR1 SGHVS, CDR2 FQNEAQ. The CDR3 is 16 amino acids. The CDR3 sequence is CASSLAGASGNQPQHF. CDR3 coding DNA: TGTGCCAGCAGCTTAGCGGGGGCTTCAGGCAATCAGCCCCAGCATTTT.

The chain uses TRBV6-6 and TRBJ1-4, with D possibly being TRBD1 (6 bases). V was shortened by 6 bases and J by 0 bases, with 14 bases between the two germline ends. Germline V gene lookup returns CDR1 MNHNY and CDR2 SVGAGI (reference sequence). This CDR3 has 16 amino acids. This CDR3 is CASSLGGGTTNEKLFF. DNA of the CDR3: TGTGCCAGCAGCCTCGGGGGGGGCACAACTAATGAAAAACTGTTTTTT.

V gene TRBV9 combines with J gene TRBJ2-1; 12 bases line up with TRBD2. Germline V gene sequence: CDR1 SGDLS, CDR2 YYNGEE. The length of the CDR3 is 16 residues. Germline trimming cut 4 bases from V and 7 bases from J; bases unmatched to any gene: 9. The CDR3 bases are TGTGCCAGCAGCACCCCTAGCGGGGGGGCCGGGAATGAGCAGTTCTTC. Protein product: CASSTPSGGAGNEQFF.

This rearrangement joins TRBV4-1 to TRBJ1-1; D call uncertain. The CDR3 contains 17 residues. Trimming removed 0 bases at V and 3 bases at J, with 17 bases between. From germline, CDR1 is MGHRA and CDR2 YSYEKL. The CDR3 loop reads CASSQDLGLRRDTEAFF. The CDR3 nucleotides read TGCGCCAGCAGCCAAGATCTAGGACTCAGGAGAGACACTGAAGCTTTCTTT.

The gene calls are TRBV18 and TRBJ1-2, with a tentative D call TRBD1 (6 bases). With 0 bases removed from V and 6 bases from J, the gap between germline ends came to 14 bases. This CDR3 is built from 15 residues. Germline CDR1 is KGHSH and CDR2 is LQKENI. The CDR3 nucleotides read TGTGCCAGCTCACCACCTCCGACAGGTGGACATGGCTACACCTTC. Residues: CASSPPPTGGHGYTF.

This chain connects TRBV28 to TRBJ1-6; 10 positions match TRBD1. Germline loops: CDR1 MDHEN, CDR2 SYDVKM. V lost 6 bases, J lost 7 bases, and 9 bases stayed unmatched. The CDR3 has 16 residues. The CDR3 nucleotides read TGTGCCAGCAGCCTCTTCCCGGGACAGGGGAATTCACCCCTCCACTTT. The encoded protein is CASSLFPGQGNSPLHF.

V and J are TRBV6-1 and TRBJ2-7; TRBD2 might be the D (6 bases). The germline CDR1 and CDR2 sequences are MNHNS and SASEGT. The CDR3 runs 13 residues. V lost 8 bases and J 3 bases, leaving 14 bases between the germline ends. The CDR3 sequence: CASGVAGSYEQYV. The CDR3 nucleotides are TGTGCCAGCGGGGTTGCGGGGAGCTACGAGCAGTACGTC.

This rearrangement joins TRBV11-2 to TRBJ1-1, with D maybe TRBD1 (6 bases). The V end was cut by 5 bases, the J end by 10 bases, with 11 bases between. Germline assignment: CDR1 SGHAT and CDR2 FQNNGV. CDR3 length: 11 residues. The CDR3 bases are TGTGCCAGCAGCCTAGGGGGGGGAGCTTTCTTT. The encoded protein is CASSLGGGAFF.

V is TRBV4-1 and J is TRBJ2-5; TRBD2 aligns across 9 bases. The CDR3 extends over 17 amino acids. CDR1 is MGHRA, CDR2 YSYEKL, per germline. The V gene end was trimmed by 4 bases and the J gene end by 2 bases; junction bases not matched to a gene: 11. Here the CDR3 reads CASSRSLVAGEQETQYF. In nucleotides, the CDR3 is TGCGCCAGCAGCCGCAGTTTGGTAGCGGGGGAACAAGAGACCCAGTACTTC.

V is TRBV4-1 and J is TRBJ1-5, with 7 bases fitting TRBD1. Losses at the gene ends were 4 bases for V and 1 base for J; bases not matched to a gene: 10. Germline-derived CDR1 and CDR2 are MGHRA and YSYEKL. CDR3 length: 17 amino acids. The CDR3 reads CASSRGQAVGSNQPQHF. DNA of the CDR3: TGCGCCAGCAGCCGCGGACAGGCCGTGGGGAGCAATCAGCCCCAGCATTTT.

The genes are TRBV5-5 and TRBJ2-7; 7 nucleotides match TRBD1. The V and J ends lost 0 bases and 1 base, in that order; junction bases with no gene match: 4. This CDR3 is 15 amino acids long. Germline CDR1 reads SGHKS; CDR2 reads YYEKEE (reference sequence). CDR3 sequence reads: CASSLDGDSSYEQYV. In nucleotides, the CDR3 is TGTGCCAGCAGCTTGGACGGGGACAGTTCCTACGAGCAGTACGTC.

The rearrangement uses TRBV28 and TRBJ1-5; no clear D gene. The CDR3 covers 14 residues. In germline, CDR1 is MDHEN, CDR2 SYDVKM. V gave up 3 bases and J gave up 0 bases, with 6 bases separating them. This CDR3 is CASSFSHSNQPQHF. The CDR3 DNA reads TGTGCCAGCAGTTTTAGCCATAGCAATCAGCCCCAGCATTTT.

V usage is TRBV19 and J usage is TRBJ1-5, with unresolved D. V lost 3 bases to trimming and J lost 3 bases, with 9 bases between them. Germline-derived CDR1 and CDR2 are LNHDA and SQIVND (reference sequence). The CDR3 has 14 residues. The CDR3 sequence is CASSIGSLNQPQHF. The CDR3 coding sequence is TGTGCCAGTAGTATTGGTAGTCTCAATCAGCCCCAGCATTTT.

The gene calls are TRBV19 and TRBJ2-2, with 7 bases matching TRBD1. The CDR3 sequence is 15 residues long. Germline CDR1 and CDR2: LNHDA and SQIVND (reference sequence). The J segment lost 2 bases and the V segment lost 4 bases, leaving 4 bases of the junction unmatched. The CDR3 region is CASSTDRINTGELFF. The CDR3 nucleotides read TGTGCCAGTAGTACGGACAGGATTAACACCGGGGAGCTGTTTTTT. Full variable domain (missing parts from reference TRBV19 and TRBJ2-2): DGGITQSPKYLFRKEGQNVTLSCEQNLNHDAMYWYRQDPGQGLRLIYYSQIVNDFQKGDIAEGYSVSREKKESFPLTVTSAQKNPTAFYLCASSTDRINTGELFFGEGSRLTVL.

With regard to this clone: The germline gene is not matched at one end of the junction; a read error may be the cause. This same CDR3 is encoded by further DNA sequences in the sample. The chain has TRBV7-2 and TRBJ1-2; TRBD1 might be the D (6 bases). Germline-derived CDR1 and CDR2 are SGHTA and FQGNSA. This CDR3 is 15 amino acids long. In DNA, the CDR3 is TGTGCCAGCAGCTTAGAAGGGACAAGGGTTTATGGTTACACCTTC. It specifies CASSLEGTRVYGYTF.

V gene TRBV18 combines with J gene TRBJ1-5; 7 nucleotides match TRBD1. V dropped 1 base and J dropped 3; count of bases not matched to a gene: 6. The CDR3 extends over 16 amino acids. Germline V gene sequence: CDR1 KGHSH, CDR2 LQKENI. The CDR3 loop is CASSPQWTGINQPQHF. CDR3 coding DNA: TGTGCCAGCTCACCACAGTGGACAGGCATCAATCAGCCCCAGCATTTT.

As regards this clone: Other DNA sequences in the sample encode the same CDR3. The V and J genes are TRBV29-1 and TRBJ2-5, with D tentatively TRBD2 (5 bases). CDR1 is SQVTM and CDR2 is ANQGSEA in the germline V gene. The CDR3 is 13 residues long. V lost 5 bases and J 5 bases, leaving 15 bases between the germline ends. The CDR3 loop is CSVIPGSKETQYF. DNA for the CDR3: TGCAGCGTTATCCCGGGATCTAAGGAGACCCAGTACTTC.

This chain joins TRBV5-1 and TRBJ1-6; 7 positions agree with TRBD1. The CDR3 is made up of 16 amino acids. Germline V gene sequence: CDR1 SGHRS, CDR2 YFSETQ. The trim removed 3 bases at V and 2 bases at J, leaving 5 bases unmatched. CDR3: CASSSTGETYNSPLHF. The CDR3 DNA reads TGCGCCAGCAGCTCTACAGGGGAGACCTATAATTCACCCCTCCACTTT.

The chain is built from TRBV5-1 and TRBJ1-1; possible D gene TRBD1, 5 bases. With 0 bases removed from V and 4 bases from J, the gap between germline ends came to 13 bases. The CDR3 runs to 15 residues. Germline V gives CDR1 SGHRS, CDR2 YFSETQ. The CDR3: CASSLGGGRGTEAFF. The CDR3 DNA reads TGCGCCAGCAGCTTGGGGGGGGGTCGGGGCACTGAAGCTTTCTTT.

The chain is built from TRBV19 and TRBJ2-3; D unresolved. V dropped 2 bases and J dropped 2 bases, with 8 bases sitting between them. Germline assignment: CDR1 LNHDA and CDR2 SQIVND (reference sequence). The CDR3 has 14 residues. CDR3 sequence reads: CASSIMRFTDTQYF. CDR3 nucleotide sequence: TGTGCCAGTAGTATAATGAGGTTCACAGATACGCAGTATTTT.

The V call is TRBV6-1, the J call TRBJ2-5; 7 bases map to TRBD1. Germline lookup yields CDR1 MNHNS and CDR2 SASEGT. The CDR3 spans 13 residues. V was clipped by 7 bases and J by 2 bases; unmatched bases: 4. CDR3 nucleotides: TGTGCCAGCACCTCGGGACAGCAAGAGACCCAGTACTTC. This translates into CASTSGQQETQYF.

This chain uses TRBV5-1 with TRBJ2-5; D may be TRBD1 (7 bases). CDR1 and CDR2 (germline): SGHRS, YFSETQ. Between the trimmed V and J ends, which lost 3 bases and 1 base, there was a span of 13 bases. There are 15 residues in the CDR3. DNA for the CDR3: TGCGCCAGCAGCTGGGGGGACAGAACCCAAGAGACCCAGTACTTC. Translation gives CASSWGDRTQETQYF. The complete variable domain, with remaining parts taken from reference TRBV5-1 and TRBJ2-5, reads KAGVTQTPRYLIKTRGQQVTLSCSPISGHRSVSWYQQTPGQGLQFLFEYFSETQRNKGNFPGRFSGRQFSNSRSEMNVSTLELGDSALYLCASSWGDRTQETQYFGPGTRLLVL.

The rearrangement joins TRBV29-1 to TRBJ2-7; tentative D call: TRBD2 (5 bases). The V end was cut by 6 bases, the J end by 6 bases, with 12 bases between. The germline gives CDR1 SQVTM, CDR2 ANQGSEA. The CDR3 spans 11 residues. CDR3 residues: CSVRIGGEQYV. The CDR3 region has the DNA TGCAGCGTCCGTATAGGAGGCGAGCAGTACGTC.

The chain links TRBV18 to TRBJ2-5, with 8 bases matching TRBD1. CDR1 and CDR2 (germline): KGHSH, LQKENI. CDR3 length: 15 residues. V was clipped by 4 bases and J by 2 bases; unmatched bases: 6. CDR3 region: CASSLQTGEQETQYF. CDR3 in DNA: TGTGCCAGCTCACTCCAGACAGGGGAGCAAGAGACCCAGTACTTC.

V usage is TRBV4-1 and J usage is TRBJ1-6; D remains unclear. V shed 2 bases and J shed 7 bases, with 18 bases lying between them. Germline lookup yields CDR1 MGHRA and CDR2 YSYEKL. The CDR3 covers 17 residues. CDR3 sequence (DNA): TGCGCCAGCAGCCAAATCCCGAGGGTCCAGCGGAATTCACCCCTCCACTTT. It specifies CASSQIPRVQRNSPLHF.

This chain links TRBV6-5 with TRBJ2-6; 7 positions agree with TRBD2. Germline CDR1 reads MNHEY; CDR2 reads SVGAGI. The CDR3 spans 16 residues. Losses at the gene ends were 8 bases for V and 0 bases for J; bases not matched to a gene: 7. CDR3 region: CASGLREHSGANVLTF. The CDR3 nucleotides read TGTGCCAGCGGTTTGCGGGAGCACTCTGGGGCCAACGTCCTGACTTTC.